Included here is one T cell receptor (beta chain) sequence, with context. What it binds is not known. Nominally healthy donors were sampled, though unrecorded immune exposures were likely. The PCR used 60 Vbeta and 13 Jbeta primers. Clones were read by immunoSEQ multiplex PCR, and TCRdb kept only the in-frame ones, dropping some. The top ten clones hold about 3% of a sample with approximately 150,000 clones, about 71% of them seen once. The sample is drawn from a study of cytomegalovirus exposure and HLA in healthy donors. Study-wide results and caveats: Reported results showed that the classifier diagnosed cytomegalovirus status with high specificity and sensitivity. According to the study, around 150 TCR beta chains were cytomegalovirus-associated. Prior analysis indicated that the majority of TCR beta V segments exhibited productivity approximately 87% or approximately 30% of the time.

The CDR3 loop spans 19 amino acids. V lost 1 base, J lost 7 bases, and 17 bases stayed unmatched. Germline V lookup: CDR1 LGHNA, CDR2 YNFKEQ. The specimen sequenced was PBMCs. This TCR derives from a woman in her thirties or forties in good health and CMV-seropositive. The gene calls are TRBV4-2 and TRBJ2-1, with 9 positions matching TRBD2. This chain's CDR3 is CASSQVAQSGGGGVNEQFF. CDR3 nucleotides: TGTGCCAGCAGCCAAGTCGCCCAGAGCGGGGGCGGGGGGGTGAATGAGCAGTTCTTC.